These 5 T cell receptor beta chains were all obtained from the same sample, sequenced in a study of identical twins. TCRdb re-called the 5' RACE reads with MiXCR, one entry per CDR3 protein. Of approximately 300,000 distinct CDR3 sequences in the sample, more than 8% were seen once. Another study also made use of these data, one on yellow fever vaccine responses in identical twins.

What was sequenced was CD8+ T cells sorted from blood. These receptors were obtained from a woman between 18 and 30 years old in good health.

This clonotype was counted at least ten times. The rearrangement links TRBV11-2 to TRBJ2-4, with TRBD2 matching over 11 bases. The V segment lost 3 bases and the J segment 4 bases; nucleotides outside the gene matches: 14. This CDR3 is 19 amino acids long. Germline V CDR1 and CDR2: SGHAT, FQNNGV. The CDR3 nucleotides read TGTGCCAGCAGCTTTCCCAGAAAACCGGGACTAGCGGATAAAAACATTCAGTACTTC. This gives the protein CASSFPRKPGLADKNIQYF.

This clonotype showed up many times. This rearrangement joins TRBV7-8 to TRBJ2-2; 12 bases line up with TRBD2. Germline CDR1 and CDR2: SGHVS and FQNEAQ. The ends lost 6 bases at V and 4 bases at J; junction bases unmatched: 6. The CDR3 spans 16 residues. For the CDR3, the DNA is TGTGCCAGCAGGACACTAGCGGGAGGCCCCACCGGGGAGCTGTTTTTT. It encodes CASRTLAGGPTGELFF.

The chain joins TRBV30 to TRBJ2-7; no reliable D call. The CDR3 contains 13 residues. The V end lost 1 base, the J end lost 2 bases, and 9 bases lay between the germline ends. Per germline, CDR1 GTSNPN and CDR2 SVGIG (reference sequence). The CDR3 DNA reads TGTGCCTGGAGTGCCGGCAGCCCCTACGAGCAGTACTTC. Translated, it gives CAWSAGSPYEQYF.

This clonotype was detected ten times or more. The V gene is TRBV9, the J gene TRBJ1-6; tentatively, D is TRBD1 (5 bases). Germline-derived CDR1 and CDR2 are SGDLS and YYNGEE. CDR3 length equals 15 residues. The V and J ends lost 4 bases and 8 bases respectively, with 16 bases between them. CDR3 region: CASSPTTGTHSPLHF. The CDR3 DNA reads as TGTGCCAGCAGCCCCACCACGGGGACTCATTCACCCCTCCACTTT. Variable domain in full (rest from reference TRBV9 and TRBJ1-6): DSGVTQTPKHLITATGQRVTLRCSPRSGDLSVYWYQQSLDQGLQFLIQYYNGEERAKGNILERFSAQQFPDLHSELNLSSLELGDSALYFCASSPTTGTHSPLHFGNGTRLTVT.

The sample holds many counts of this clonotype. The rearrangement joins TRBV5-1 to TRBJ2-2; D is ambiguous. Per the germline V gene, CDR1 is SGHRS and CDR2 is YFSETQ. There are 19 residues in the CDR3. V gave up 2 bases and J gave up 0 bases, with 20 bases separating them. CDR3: CASSFAPADVLANTGELFF. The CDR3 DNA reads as TGCGCCAGCAGCTTCGCCCCCGCGGACGTTCTCGCGAACACCGGGGAGCTGTTTTTT.